Here is one T cell receptor (beta chain) with its context. The antigen it binds to is not known. No clone much larger than this one lies a single base away; base qualities are absent. These data originate in a study of PD-1 blockade in classical Hodgkin lymphoma (dated by TCRdb to the early 2020s). In terms of the full investigation: Nivolumab dosing was 3 mg/kg intravenously every 2 weeks, continuing until either disease progression or unacceptable toxicity. The study used TCR beta sequencing and CyTOF to define a peripheral blood immune signature of response to PD-1 blockade in classical Hodgkin lymphoma.

Study-level results and caveats: The study was limited to a single clinical trial cohort, and causes of repertoire differences, possibly disease activity or prior therapy, remained undefined. Lower diversity was seen in patients whose nivolumab began less than 1 year after ASCT, and these patients were left out of later analyses so that immune reconstitution would not confound the results. Newly diagnosed patients were reported to have lower baseline TCR diversity than healthy donors, and relapsed/refractory patients were reported to have lower baseline TCR diversity still. Among trial patients, those achieving complete response had baseline diversity similar to that of newly diagnosed patients, while diversity was significantly lower in partial responders and progressors. By C4D1, a significant rise was seen in CD4+ TCR diversity but not in CD8+ TCR diversity (p=0.0027 vs p=0.16), and the rise was most apparent among complete responders (p=0.02).

After removal of 6 bases from V and 2 bases from J, the junction retains 14 bases not matched to a gene. The CDR3 spans 18 residues, from the cysteine through the phenylalanine. Left in the record is the CDR3 DNA by itself, 54 bases read in frame from the first base. CDR1 and CDR2 are read off the germline V gene (reference sequence) as LNHDA and SQIVND. This specimen's time point label, per the study, means: cycle 2 day 1 (C2D1) of nivolumab. Every trial patient had relapsed following autologous stem cell transplantation, and prior brentuximab vedotin exposure was what differed among cohorts A, B and C. A total of approximately 51 patients with relapsed/refractory classical Hodgkin lymphoma made up the trial cohort, and each patient's best overall response was complete response, partial response or progressive disease. In the multi-cohort phase II CheckMate 205 trial, trial patients received single-agent nivolumab. An independent review committee assessed best overall response by applying the 2007 International Working Group response criteria. PBMCs from the trial were collected at three points: immediately before nivolumab initiation (C1D1), and during therapy at cycle 2 day 1 and cycle 4 day 1. Peripheral blood was collected in 8 mL Vacutainer Cell Preparation Tubes, from which PBMCs were isolated by centrifugation and then cryopreserved.

Genomic DNA was isolated using the Qiagen DNeasy kit from unsorted PBMCs as well as from negatively selected CD4+ and CD8+ fractions. TCR beta CDR3 regions were subjected to amplification by immunoSEQ multiplex PCR with primers that anneal to V and J segments. A synthetic immune receptor repertoire was used to minimize amplification bias, and any residual bias was removed computationally once sequencing was done. Concerning the study's data processing: Custom Python scripts were used to quantify repertoire diversity as the Shannon entropy index. Unsorted, CD4+ and CD8+ repertoires were examined separately, except in combined analyses, for which CD4+ and CD8+ sequences were merged in silico. Clonal expansion was defined as at least a 2-fold frequency increase after treatment relative to C1D1, with a pseudocount of 0.5 for undetected baseline clones. Singleton clones were defined as clones with 0 or 1 copy at C1D1, and non-singleton clones were defined as clones with 2 or more copies. By matching protein sequences in sorted samples from the same patient, clones expanded in unsorted samples were annotated as CD4+, CD8+ or unknown. Wilcoxon tests on paired samples were used to test changes in diversity from C1D1 to C4D1. As stored in TCRdb, this immuneACCESS dataset retains in-frame rearrangements with V and J assigned. A fraction of the clones does not appear; measured against another copy, unresolved V genes explain less than half of the discrepancy, and the remainder lacks a known reason. V and J calls and clone size are given by that table; D and trimming were obtained from the DNA. The sample table contains approximately 99,000 clones; only one count was recorded for approximately 80% of them. The ten most abundant clones make up 16% of the sample.

The chain is made from TRBV19 and TRBJ1-5, with 9 bases aligning to TRBD1. The sequences come from peripheral blood mononuclear cells (PBMCs), collected before the second cycle of nivolumab. The TCR was taken from a human donor with classical Hodgkin lymphoma. The sequenced DNA: TGTGCCAGTAGGGACTCTCGGGACAGGGTTGGGGGCAATCAGCCCCAGCATTTT. It encodes CASRDSRDRVGGNQPQHF.